These 5 T cell receptor beta chains were all obtained from the same sample, sequenced in a study of cytomegalovirus exposure and HLA in healthy donors. PCR employed 60 Vbeta and 13 Jbeta primers. Generated by immunoSEQ multiplex PCR, the TCRdb table keeps only in-frame clones and is missing some. Among about 98,000 clones listed, roughly 76% were seen once. Sequenced input: PBMCs. The receptor set was obtained from a man between 45 and 60 years old in good health and CMV-seronegative.

This rearrangement joins TRBV27 to TRBJ2-2, with TRBD2 identical over 7 bases. Germline V gene lookup returns CDR1 MNHEY and CDR2 SMNVEV (reference sequence). This CDR3 is built from 14 residues. The V and J ends lost 5 bases and 6 bases, in that order; junction bases with no gene match: 6. This CDR3 is CASSIHSGAGELFF. DNA for the CDR3: TGTGCCAGCAGTATACACAGCGGGGCCGGGGAGCTGTTTTTT.

The chain has TRBV6-5 and TRBJ2-7, with TRBD2 matching over 9 bases. This CDR3 contains 14 residues. CDR1 is MNHEY and CDR2 is SVGAGI in the germline V gene. The V gene end was trimmed by 6 bases and the J gene end by 1 base; junction bases not matched to a gene: 4. The CDR3 reads CASSFSGGSYEQYF. CDR3 DNA sequence: TGTGCCAGCAGCTTTAGCGGGGGATCCTACGAGCAGTACTTC.

The rearrangement uses TRBV5-5 and TRBJ2-1, with D maybe TRBD1 (6 bases). The CDR3 length is 15 residues. Germline CDR1 and CDR2: SGHKS and YYEKEE (reference sequence). With 0 bases removed from V and 7 bases from J, the gap between germline ends came to 14 bases. The CDR3: CASSLVPGVGNEQFF. CDR3 sequence (DNA): TGTGCCAGCAGCTTGGTGCCAGGGGTAGGGAATGAGCAGTTCTTC.

The chain carries TRBV28 and TRBJ2-7, with a tentative D call TRBD1 (6 bases). The V end was cut by 8 bases, the J end by 2 bases, with 16 bases between. The CDR3 covers 14 residues. Per the germline V gene, CDR1 is MDHEN and CDR2 is SYDVKM. CDR3 amino acids: CASLGWGQTYEQYF. The CDR3 DNA sequence: TGTGCCAGCCTCGGGTGGGGACAAACCTACGAGCAGTACTTC.

J is TRBJ2-5 and V is TRBV18, with D perhaps TRBD2 (6 bases). Germline V gives CDR1 KGHSH, CDR2 LQKENI. V lost 5 bases and J 5 bases, leaving 15 bases between the germline ends. The CDR3 runs 14 residues. CDR3 in DNA: TGTGCCAGCTCAACTCCCGGGACTGAGGAGACCCAGTACTTC. Encoded protein: CASSTPGTEETQYF.